A single sample gave rise to the 27 T cell receptor beta chains below, sequenced in a study of cytomegalovirus exposure and HLA in healthy donors. A multiplex PCR was run with 60 Vbeta primers and 13 Jbeta primers. Sequencing used immunoSEQ multiplex PCR; TCRdb keeps in-frame clones, though not all of them. Here the sample table reports some 150,000 clones. The sample consisted of PBMCs. The receptors shown here come from a woman aged 18-29 years in good health and CMV-seronegative.

V is TRBV11-2 and J is TRBJ1-1; possibly TRBD1 for D (6 bases). V lost 5 bases, J lost 0 bases, and 16 bases lay in between. The CDR3 is made up of 16 amino acids. CDR1 and CDR2 from the germline V gene are SGHAT and FQNNGV. Here the CDR3 DNA reads TGTGCCAGCAGCACACCGGGACACCCGGTGAACACTGAAGCTTTCTTT. This codes for CASSTPGHPVNTEAFF.

Written as DNA, the CDR3 is TGTGCCAGCAGTGCTGAACTTAACACTGAAGCTTTCTTT. It codes for CASSAELNTEAFF. J is TRBJ1-1 and V is TRBV11-3; D not certain. Per the germline V gene, CDR1 is SGHNT and CDR2 is YENEEA. This CDR3 contains 13 residues. Trimming stripped 6 bases from V and 2 bases from J, with 10 bases between.

The chain has TRBV28 and TRBJ2-7; TRBD1 is a possible D gene (6 bases). This CDR3 is built from 15 residues. V dropped 1 base and J dropped 0 bases, with 10 bases sitting between them. Germline CDR1 and CDR2: MDHEN and SYDVKM. The CDR3 bases are TGTGCCAGCAGTTTATCGGACAGATACTCCTACGAGCAGTACTTC. The encoded protein is CASSLSDRYSYEQYF.

The chain carries TRBV6-1 and TRBJ2-2; 10 nucleotides match TRBD2. The germline gives CDR1 MNHNS, CDR2 SASEGT. The CDR3 length is 15 residues. The J segment lost 5 bases and the V segment lost 3 bases, leaving 3 bases of the junction unmatched. The DNA of the CDR3 is TGTGCCAGCAGTGACCCGGGACTAGCGACCGGGGAGCTGTTTTTT. It codes for CASSDPGLATGELFF.

The chain couples TRBV6-6 to TRBJ1-2; D unclear. Germline V gene lookup returns CDR1 MNHNY and CDR2 SVGAGI (reference sequence). The CDR3 totals 14 residues. The V end was cut by 2 bases, the J end by 2 bases, with 9 bases between. The CDR3 DNA reads TGTGCCAGCAGTTACGGCAGGAACAACTATGGCTACACCTTC. The encoded protein is CASSYGRNNYGYTF.

This chain joins TRBV2 and TRBJ2-1; TRBD2 matches at 13 bases. There are 14 residues in the CDR3. Germline V gene data show CDR1 as SNHLY and CDR2 as FYNNEI. The V gene end was trimmed by 6 bases and the J gene end by 8 bases; junction bases not matched to a gene: 4. DNA for the CDR3: TGTGCCAGCAGCAGGACTAGCGGGAGCTATGAGCAGTTCTTC. Its protein product is CASSRTSGSYEQFF.

The V and J genes are TRBV7-9 and TRBJ2-3; 11 bases align to TRBD2. V gave up 5 bases and J gave up 2 bases; unmatched junction bases: 6. Germline V lookup: CDR1 SEHNR, CDR2 FQNEAQ (reference sequence). This CDR3 region has 16 residues. The CDR3 protein is CASSELAGVTTDTQYF. CDR3 sequence (DNA): TGTGCCAGCAGCGAACTAGCGGGAGTTACCACAGATACGCAGTATTTT.

The rearrangement links TRBV7-2 to TRBJ1-2; tentative D call: TRBD1 (5 bases). The CDR3 has 14 residues. V lost 5 bases and J 5 bases, leaving 15 bases between the germline ends. Looked up from germline, CDR1 is SGHTA and CDR2 is FQGNSA. The DNA for the CDR3 is TGTGCCAGCAGCGTTACCGGGACTGATTATGGCTACACCTTC. It codes for CASSVTGTDYGYTF.

The chain has TRBV30 and TRBJ2-5; D is perhaps TRBD2 (6 bases). Germline V CDR1 and CDR2: GTSNPN, SVGIG (reference sequence). V was cut by 0 bases and J by 1 base, with 12 bases left in between. This CDR3 contains 15 residues. The CDR3 region is CAWSVLREPQETQYF. DNA for the CDR3: TGTGCCTGGAGTGTTTTACGGGAGCCCCAAGAGACCCAGTACTTC.

The J gene is TRBJ2-1, the V gene TRBV28, with 10 bases fitting TRBD2. From germline, CDR1 is MDHEN and CDR2 SYDVKM. With V trimmed by 7 bases and J by 6 bases, 6 bases remained unmatched. This CDR3 has 14 residues. The CDR3 here is CASNPSGSVNEQFF. CDR3 coding DNA: TGTGCCAGCAATCCTAGCGGGAGTGTCAATGAGCAGTTCTTC. Together with reference TRBV28 and TRBJ2-1, the CDR3 gives the full variable domain: DVKVTQSSRYLVKRTGEKVFLECVQDMDHENMFWYRQDPGLGLRLIYFSYDVKMKEKGDIPEGYSVSREKKERFSLILESASTNQTSMYLCASNPSGSVNEQFFGPGTRLTVL.

This sequence joins TRBV5-1 and TRBJ2-7; D unclear. With the DNA end fitting TRBJ2-1 better, the J assignment may be wrong. The germline V gene has CDR1 SGHRS and CDR2 YFSETQ. This CDR3 has 15 residues. The CDR3 nucleotides read TGCGCCAGCAGCTTGGATTTCTTTTCAGGTAATGAGCAGTTCTTC. Residues: CASSLDFFSGNEQFF.

The chain has TRBV2 and TRBJ2-4, with 7 bases matching TRBD1. Germline trimming cut 6 bases from V and 1 base from J; bases unmatched to any gene: 9. This CDR3 is 16 amino acids long. The germline V gene encodes CDR1 SNHLY and CDR2 FYNNEI. CDR3 region: CASRNRQGPAKNIQYF. The DNA for the CDR3 is TGTGCCAGCAGAAACCGACAGGGCCCGGCCAAAAACATTCAGTACTTC.

The rearrangement joins TRBV7-3 to TRBJ2-2; possible D gene TRBD2, 5 bases. There are 15 residues in the CDR3. The germline gives CDR1 SGHTA, CDR2 FQGTGA. Trimming left V 4 bases short and J 3 bases short, with 12 bases between. The CDR3 region is CASSSYGGDTGELFF. CDR3 nucleotides: TGTGCCAGCAGCTCCTATGGAGGCGACACCGGGGAGCTGTTTTTT.

The genes are TRBV7-9 and TRBJ2-5, with D tentatively TRBD2 (6 bases). Per the germline V gene, CDR1 is SEHNR and CDR2 is FQNEAQ (reference sequence). V was shortened by 6 bases and J by 4 bases, with 15 bases between the two germline ends. CDR3 size: 14 residues. As DNA, the CDR3 is TGTGCCAGCAGAGAGGTCGGGACTGTAGAGACCCAGTACTTC. Translation: CASREVGTVETQYF. Supplemented by reference TRBV7-9 and TRBJ2-5, the full variable domain reads DTGVSQNPRHKITKRGQNVTFRCDPISEHNRLYWYRQTLGQGPEFLTYFQNEAQLEKSRLLSDRFSAERPKGSFSTLEIQRTEQGDSAMYLCASREVGTVETQYFGPGTRLLVL.

CDR3 DNA: TGTGCCTCACAGGGTAGAGTAGGCACAGATACGCAGTATTTT. This codes for CASQGRVGTDTQYF. The J gene is TRBJ2-3, the V gene TRBV6-1, with D maybe TRBD1 (6 bases). The CDR3 covers 14 residues. Germline V gene sequence: CDR1 MNHNS, CDR2 SASEGT. V was trimmed by 11 bases and J by 1 base, leaving 16 bases between them.

The CDR3 sequence: CAISELGAGDPNEQFF. The CDR3 coding sequence is TGTGCCATCAGTGAGTTGGGGGCGGGAGATCCCAATGAGCAGTTCTTC. The chain uses TRBV10-3 and TRBJ2-1; tentatively, D is TRBD2 (7 bases). CDR1 is ENHRY and CDR2 is SYGVKD in the germline V gene. Trimming pared 1 base from V and 6 bases from J, leaving 16 bases between. There are 16 residues in the CDR3.

The rearrangement uses TRBV4-1 and TRBJ1-2; D perhaps matches TRBD1 (5 bases). V lost 6 bases and J lost 2, with 19 bases in between. The CDR3 totals 16 residues. The germline V gene has CDR1 MGHRA and CDR2 YSYEKL. CDR3 sequence: CASRDPKRQLNYGYTF. CDR3 DNA sequence: TGCGCCAGCAGGGACCCAAAAAGACAGCTGAACTATGGCTACACCTTC.

V is TRBV5-6 and J is TRBJ1-1, with 8 bases matching TRBD1. The CDR3 extends over 12 amino acids. CDR1 is SGHDT, CDR2 YYEEEE, per germline. Losses at the gene ends were 4 bases for V and 11 bases for J; bases not matched to a gene: 7. In DNA form, the CDR3 reads TGTGCCAGCAGCCCTCGACAGGGGTCGGCTTTCTTT. It is translated as CASSPRQGSAFF. Combining the CDR3 with reference TRBV5-6 and TRBJ1-1 gives the whole variable domain DAGVTQSPTHLIKTRGQQVTLRCSPKSGHDTVSWYQQALGQGPQFIFQYYEEEERQRGNFPDRFSGHQFPNYSSELNVNALLLGDSALYLCASSPRQGSAFFGQGTRLTVV.

This chain joins TRBV30 and TRBJ2-1; D may be TRBD1 (5 bases). The CDR3 has 13 residues. Trimming pared 5 bases from V and 3 bases from J, leaving 11 bases between. Germline assignment: CDR1 GTSNPN and CDR2 SVGIG (reference sequence). The CDR3 is CAWGAGRYNEQFF. DNA for the CDR3: TGTGCCTGGGGGGCAGGGCGCTACAATGAGCAGTTCTTC. The variable domain in full, with the rest retrieved from reference TRBV30 and TRBJ2-1, is SQTIHQWPATLVQPVGSPLSLECTVEGTSNPNLYWYRQAAGRGLQLLFYSVGIGQISSEVPQNLSASRPQDRQFILSSKKLLLSDSGFYLCAWGAGRYNEQFFGPGTRLTVL.

This chain joins TRBV10-3 and TRBJ2-7; no clear D. This CDR3 is built from 12 residues. V was pared by 3 bases and J by 7 bases, with 10 bases between. Germline values: CDR1 ENHRY, CDR2 SYGVKD. CDR3 DNA: TGTGCCATCAGTGATGAACTCGGGGAGCAGTACGTC. Its translation is CAISDELGEQYV.

The CDR3 region is CASSDYESSYNEQFF. The CDR3 nucleotides read TGTGCCAGCAGCGACTACGAGAGCTCCTACAATGAGCAGTTCTTC. The chain joins TRBV11-3 to TRBJ2-1, with TRBD2 as a possible D gene (5 bases). CDR1 and CDR2 from the germline V gene are SGHNT and YENEEA. Deletions cut 5 bases from V and 0 bases from J, with 11 bases between. The CDR3 consists of 15 residues.

This chain joins TRBV5-5 and TRBJ2-3, with TRBD2 matching 11 bases. This CDR3 contains 16 residues. V gave up 3 bases and J gave up 1 base; unmatched junction bases: 4. Germline V CDR1 and CDR2: SGHKS, YYEKEE (reference sequence). The CDR3 is CASSSGLAGGTDTQYF. The DNA of the CDR3 is TGTGCCAGCAGCTCTGGACTAGCGGGTGGCACAGATACGCAGTATTTT.

The V and J genes are TRBV11-3 and TRBJ2-1; 8 bases agree with TRBD2. Unmatched junction bases numbered 7, after V lost 0 bases and J lost 0 bases. CDR1 SGHNT and CDR2 YENEEA come from the germline V gene. This CDR3 spans 18 amino acids. CDR3 sequence (DNA): TGTGCCAGCAGCTTAGACCATAGCGGGACTAGCTCCTACAATGAGCAGTTCTTC. Amino acids: CASSLDHSGTSSYNEQFF.

The chain carries TRBV6-1 and TRBJ2-7, with 12 bases lining up with TRBD2. The CDR3 is made up of 15 amino acids. Trimming removed 10 bases from V and 0 bases from J; junction bases left unmatched: 7. Germline CDR1 and CDR2: MNHNS and SASEGT. CDR3 amino acids: CATGTSGFSSYEQYV. For the CDR3, the DNA is TGTGCCACCGGGACTAGCGGGTTCAGCTCCTACGAGCAGTACGTC.

The chain is built from TRBV20-1 and TRBJ2-1; tentative D call: TRBD1 (6 bases). CDR1 and CDR2 (germline): DFQATT, SNEGSKA (reference sequence). V was pared by 5 bases and J by 12 bases, with 11 bases between. The CDR3 is 10 amino acids. CDR3 residues: CSAGQTGQFF. The CDR3 DNA follows: TGCAGTGCTGGACAGACAGGGCAGTTCTTC.

The V and J genes are TRBV4-3 and TRBJ2-1; no clear D gene. Trimming took off 0 bases at V and 6 bases at J, with 15 bases between the two ends. Germline CDR1 reads LGHNA; CDR2 reads YSLEER. There are 16 residues in the CDR3. CDR3 residues: CASSQDTSRRGNEQFF. The CDR3 nucleotides are TGCGCCAGCAGCCAAGATACCTCACGACGAGGCAATGAGCAGTTCTTC.

The chain has TRBV6-1 and TRBJ1-1, with 7 nucleotides matching TRBD1. Trimming at V came to 2 bases and at J to 8 bases, leaving 8 bases not matched to a gene. Per germline, CDR1 MNHNS and CDR2 SASEGT. This CDR3 region has 14 residues. This chain's CDR3 is CASSELRGGAEAFF. CDR3 coding DNA: TGTGCCAGCAGTGAACTGAGAGGGGGCGCGGAAGCTTTCTTT.